A selection of T cell receptor beta chains follows, all from one sample in a study of T cells in Graves' hyperthyroidism and ophthalmopathy. MiXCR, run by TCRdb on the multiplex PCR reads, gives a single entry per CDR3 protein. The repertoire holds hundreds of thousands of distinct CDR3 sequences, with more than 30% as singletons. The sequencing sample was made of blood. These receptors were collected from a man aged 18 to 29 with Graves' hyperthyroidism. CDR3s include the opening cysteine and the closing phenylalanine or tryptophan. The order of the fields is D gene, V gene, clone size, CDR3 length, J gene, CDR3 protein, CDR3 DNA. The D gene is left open where the match is weak. Clone size, where shown, is once, few, many, or a class for clones that have expanded.

>TRBD1|TRBV29-1|-|15|TRBJ1-5
CSVGDGQGSNQPQHF
TGCAGCGTGGGTGACGGACAGGGGAGCAATCAGCCCCAGCATTTT
>-|TRBV7-6|few|15|TRBJ1-1
CASSSRTAMNTEAFF
TGTGCCAGCAGCTCAAGGACAGCCATGAACACTGAAGCTTTCTTT
>-|TRBV29-1|many|14|TRBJ1-1
CSVEETGLNTEAFF
TGCAGCGTTGAAGAAACAGGATTGAACACTGAAGCTTTCTTT
>-|TRBV4-3|-|14|TRBJ2-7
CASSPSQSSYEQYF
TGCGCCAGCAGCCCATCTCAAAGCTCCTACGAGCAGTACTTC
>-|TRBV2|few|15|TRBJ1-3
CASSDEGVSGNTIYF
TGTGCCAGCAGTGACGAGGGGGTCTCTGGAAACACCATATATTTT
>-|TRBV5-1|few|14|TRBJ1-1
CASGVGSQNTEAFF
TGCGCCAGCGGTGTAGGTTCGCAAAACACTGAAGCTTTCTTT
>TRBD1|TRBV5-6|-|14|TRBJ2-5
CASSRDRGLETQYF
TGTGCCAGCAGTCGGGACAGGGGGTTGGAGACCCAGTACTTC
>-|TRBV5-1|-|14|TRBJ2-7
CASSLVVGWNEQYF
TGCGCCAGCAGCTTGGTGGTGGGGTGGAACGAGCAGTACTTC
>-|TRBV6-9|-|13|TRBJ1-1
CASSAAGGVEAFF
TGTGCCAGCAGTGCTGCAGGAGGGGTTGAAGCTTTCTTT
>-|TRBV10-3|-|15|TRBJ1-1
CASKDVEVMNTEAFF
TGTGCCAGCAAGGACGTGGAAGTCATGAACACTGAAGCTTTCTTT
>-|TRBV7-9|-|14|TRBJ2-5
CASSPRLEGETQYF
TGTGCCAGCAGCCCCCGACTAGAAGGGGAGACCCAGTACTTC
>TRBD1|TRBV5-1|-|18|TRBJ2-7
CASSSRDRTHMNSYEQYF
TGCGCCAGCAGCTCAAGGGACAGGACCCACATGAATTCCTACGAGCAGTACTTC
>-|TRBV9|few|16|TRBJ2-2
CASSVAAGSNTGELFF
TGTGCCAGCAGCGTAGCGGCGGGGTCTAACACCGGGGAGCTGTTTTTT